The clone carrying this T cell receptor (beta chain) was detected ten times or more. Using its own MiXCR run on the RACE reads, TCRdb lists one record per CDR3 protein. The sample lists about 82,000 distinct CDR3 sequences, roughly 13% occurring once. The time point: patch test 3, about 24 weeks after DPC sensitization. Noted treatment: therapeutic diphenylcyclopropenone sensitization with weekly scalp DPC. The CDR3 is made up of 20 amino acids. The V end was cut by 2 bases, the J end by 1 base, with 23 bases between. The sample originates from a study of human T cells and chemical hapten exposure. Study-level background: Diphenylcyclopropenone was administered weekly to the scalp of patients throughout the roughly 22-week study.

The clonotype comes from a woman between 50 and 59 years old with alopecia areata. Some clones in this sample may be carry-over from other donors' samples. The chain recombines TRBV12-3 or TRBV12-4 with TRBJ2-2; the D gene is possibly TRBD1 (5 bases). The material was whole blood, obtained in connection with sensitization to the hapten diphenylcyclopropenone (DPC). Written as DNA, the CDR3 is TGTGCCAGCAGTTTAAACCGTGCAGGGCCGGGCTACATGAACACCGGGGAGCTGTTTTTT. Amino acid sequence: CASSLNRAGPGYMNTGELFF.